The 27 T cell receptor beta chains listed next were all sequenced from one sample in a study of blood T cell repertoires in COVID-19. Repertoires were generated with immunoSEQ multiplex PCR, while TCRdb's copy carries only in-frame clones and drops some. The sample yields 200,000 to 250,000 clones, roughly 87% seen once. Sample: PBMCs or T cells enriched from blood (not recorded which). Every receptor here comes from a woman aged 25 to 39 with acute COVID-19.

The rearrangement joins TRBV30 to TRBJ2-1; a weak D match, TRBD1 (5 bases). Germline-derived CDR1 and CDR2 are GTSNPN and SVGIG (reference sequence). Deletions cut 3 bases from V and 9 bases from J, with 9 bases between. The CDR3 loop spans 11 amino acids. The CDR3: CAWRGDSEQFF. CDR3 nucleotide sequence: TGTGCCTGGAGGGGTGACAGTGAGCAGTTCTTC.

V is TRBV6-2 or TRBV6-3 and J is TRBJ1-2; TRBD1 agrees at 8 bases. This CDR3 has 16 residues. The trim removed 4 bases at V and 2 bases at J, leaving 9 bases unmatched. The germline gives CDR1 MNHEY, CDR2 SVGEGT. CDR3 coding DNA: TGTGCCAGCAGTTTCGACCTTGGACAGGGCAACTATGGCTACACCTTC. It encodes CASSFDLGQGNYGYTF.

In the case of this clone: Other DNA sequences in the same sample also yield this CDR3. CDR3 amino acids: CASSRTGVGTEAFF. CDR3 bases: TGTGCCAGCAGCAGGACAGGGGTTGGAACTGAAGCTTTCTTT. This chain uses TRBV6-5 with TRBJ1-1, with 9 bases matching TRBD1. This CDR3 is 14 amino acids long. Germline V gene sequence: CDR1 MNHEY, CDR2 SVGAGI. The ends lost 6 bases at V and 5 bases at J; junction bases unmatched: 7.

This chain links TRBV7-9 with TRBJ1-5; 7 bases are a match to TRBD1. Germline trimming cut 5 bases from V and 4 bases from J; bases unmatched to any gene: 5. Germline V gives CDR1 SEHNR, CDR2 FQNEAQ (reference sequence). The CDR3 sequence is 14 residues long. The DNA for the CDR3 is TGTGCCAGCAGCGTGACAGGGCCTAATCAGCCCCAGCATTTT. Amino acids: CASSVTGPNQPQHF.

The chain couples TRBV11-3 to TRBJ2-3; D remains unclear. Germline V gene data show CDR1 as SGHNT and CDR2 as YENEEA. V was cut by 2 bases and J by 4 bases, with 10 bases left in between. The CDR3 loop spans 14 amino acids. The CDR3 DNA reads as TGTGCCAGCAGCTTATTTTCGTCCGCAGATACGCAGTATTTT. Translation: CASSLFSSADTQYF.

This clone turned up a few times. This chain links TRBV12-3 or TRBV12-4 with TRBJ1-5, with TRBD1 as a possible D gene (5 bases). The CDR3 is 13 residues long. The V gene lost 7 bases and the J gene lost 4 bases, with 11 bases spanning the gap. Here the CDR3 reads CASTFRGNQPQHF. The CDR3 DNA is TGTGCCAGCACCTTCCGGGGGAATCAGCCCCAGCATTTT.

This clone was counted a few times. The chain carries TRBV18 and TRBJ1-5, with 11 bases lining up with TRBD1. The CDR3 spans 15 residues. Germline-derived CDR1 and CDR2 are KGHSH and LQKENI. J lost 4 bases, V lost 6 bases, and 5 bases had no gene match. The CDR3 spells CASSAGQGGNQPQHF. The DNA of the CDR3 is TGTGCCAGCTCCGCGGGACAGGGGGGAAATCAGCCCCAGCATTTT. Supplemented by reference TRBV18 and TRBJ1-5, the full variable domain reads NAGVMQNPRHLVRRRGQEARLRCSPMKGHSHVYWYRQLPEEGLKFMVYLQKENIIDESGMPKERFSAEFPKEGPSILRIQQVVRGDSAAYFCASSAGQGGNQPQHFGDGTRLSIL.

The rearrangement links TRBV10-3 to TRBJ2-7; 8 nucleotides agree with TRBD1. V lost 4 bases, J lost 3 bases, and 5 bases stayed unmatched. The CDR3 spans 14 residues. Germline V gene data show CDR1 as ENHRY and CDR2 as SYGVKD. The CDR3 spells CAISAPDRDYEQYF. The CDR3 DNA is TGTGCCATCAGTGCCCCGGACAGGGACTACGAGCAGTACTTC.

The chain has TRBV12-3 or TRBV12-4 and TRBJ2-5, with a possible D match to TRBD1 (5 bases). The CDR3 length is 13 residues. Between the trimmed V and J ends, which lost 6 bases and 0 bases, there was a span of 8 bases. The CDR3 reads CASSRQNQETQYF. CDR3 nucleotide sequence: TGTGCCAGCAGCCGACAGAACCAAGAGACCCAGTACTTC.

The chain couples TRBV21-1 to TRBJ2-1; TRBD1 is the table's D call, not checked against the DNA. TRBV21-1 is shown as a pseudogene. This CDR3 has 12 amino acids. This CDR3 reads CASSTVEHEQFF. Here the CDR3 DNA reads TGTGCCAGCAGCACAGTCGAACATGAGCAGTTCTTC.

This clone has just one count. The V call is TRBV5-1, the J call TRBJ2-1; 7 bases agree with TRBD2. CDR1 is SGHRS and CDR2 is YFSETQ in the germline V gene. CDR3 size: 14 residues. The junction had 3 bases not matched to a gene; V was cut back by 0 bases and J by 6 bases. The CDR3 coding sequence is TGCGCCAGCAGCTTGGATCCTAGCGGCAATGAGCAGTTCTTC. It translates to CASSLDPSGNEQFF.

This clone appeared a single time. V usage is TRBV19 and J usage is TRBJ1-1; 9 bases are a match to TRBD1. V shed 2 bases, J shed 5 bases, and the junction held 9 bases outside the gene matches. The CDR3 sequence is 16 residues long. CDR1 and CDR2 from the germline V gene are LNHDA and SQIVND (reference sequence). The CDR3 protein is CASSISGTGRWTEAFF. In DNA, the CDR3 is TGTGCCAGTAGTATATCCGGGACAGGGCGTTGGACTGAAGCTTTCTTT. The entire variable domain, with the rest obtained from reference TRBV19 and TRBJ1-1, is as follows: DGGITQSPKYLFRKEGQNVTLSCEQNLNHDAMYWYRQDPGQGLRLIYYSQIVNDFQKGDIAEGYSVSREKKESFPLTVTSAQKNPTAFYLCASSISGTGRWTEAFFGQGTRLTVV.

This clone appeared a single time. The gene calls are TRBV19 and TRBJ1-1; weak D call: TRBD1 (5 bases). The germline gives CDR1 LNHDA, CDR2 SQIVND (reference sequence). This CDR3 contains 13 residues. V shed 11 bases and J shed 4 bases, with 17 bases lying between them. CDR3 nucleotides: TGTGCCGCCAGAGTGCCGGGGGGCACTGAAGCTTTCTTT. It translates to CAARVPGGTEAFF.

In nucleotides, the CDR3 is TGTGCCAGCAGTTACCTCGACAGGGAAGTCAGCGAGCAGTACTTC. Its protein product is CASSYLDREVSEQYF. The rearrangement joins TRBV6-5 to TRBJ2-7, with 7 nucleotides matching TRBD1. The CDR3 is 15 residues long. The V gene end was trimmed by 2 bases and the J gene end by 6 bases; junction bases not matched to a gene: 10. The germline V gene encodes CDR1 MNHEY and CDR2 SVGAGI.

The rearrangement links TRBV9 to TRBJ2-1; 7 bases fit TRBD2. Germline V gene lookup returns CDR1 SGDLS and CDR2 YYNGEE. The ends lost 0 bases at V and 6 bases at J; junction bases unmatched: 15. The CDR3 consists of 18 residues. CDR3 in DNA: TGTGCCAGCAGCGTAGGGGAGCGGGGAATCCCCGGTAGCAATGAGCAGTTCTTC. Protein product: CASSVGERGIPGSNEQFF.

The V and J genes are TRBV13 and TRBJ2-5; the D gene is possibly TRBD2 (5 bases). V gave up 4 bases and J gave up 3 bases, with 18 bases separating them. The CDR3 sequence is 16 residues long. The germline CDR1 and CDR2 sequences are PRHDT and FYEKMQ (reference sequence). CDR3 in DNA: TGTGCCAGCAGCTCTTCATCTAGCCCCCTGGAAGAGACCCAGTACTTC. Amino acid sequence: CASSSSSSPLEETQYF.

The V call is TRBV12-5, the J call TRBJ2-5; D perhaps matches TRBD1 (5 bases). The V end lost 5 bases, the J end lost 2 bases, and 9 bases lay between the germline ends. Per the germline V gene, CDR1 is LGHNT and CDR2 is FRNRAP. This CDR3 is 13 amino acids long. CDR3 amino acids: CASGPDSQETQYF. CDR3 nucleotide sequence: TGTGCTAGTGGTCCCGACAGTCAAGAGACCCAGTACTTC.

The rearrangement joins TRBV5-6 to TRBJ1-1; D is possibly TRBD1 (6 bases). Germline V lookup: CDR1 SGHDT, CDR2 YYEEEE. The CDR3 runs 16 residues. Trimming left V 0 bases short and J 2 bases short, with 14 bases between. The CDR3 spells CASSLVQEGVNTEAFF. The CDR3 DNA reads TGTGCCAGCAGCTTGGTGCAAGAGGGGGTTAACACTGAAGCTTTCTTT.

The genes are TRBV12-5 and TRBJ1-1; no clear D gene. The germline gives CDR1 LGHNT, CDR2 FRNRAP. Trimming cost V 0 bases and J 3 bases, with 11 bases left between them. The CDR3 sequence is 15 residues long. CDR3 sequence (DNA): TGTGCTAGTGGTTTGGTAACTCCGAGGGACACTGAAGCTTTCTTT. Translated: CASGLVTPRDTEAFF.

This chain uses TRBV5-4 with TRBJ1-2, with unresolved D. Germline V gives CDR1 SGHNT, CDR2 YYREEE (reference sequence). The CDR3 is made up of 13 amino acids. V was clipped by 10 bases and J by 2 bases, with 15 bases between them. In DNA, the CDR3 is TGTGCCGTATCCCGTCAGATGAACTATGGCTACACCTTC. Translated: CAVSRQMNYGYTF.

The chain joins TRBV7-8 to TRBJ1-1; 8 nucleotides match TRBD1. CDR1 SGHVS and CDR2 FQNEAQ come from the germline V gene. The CDR3 sequence is 13 residues long. Trimming at V came to 3 bases and at J to 8 bases, leaving 5 bases not matched to a gene. The CDR3 DNA reads TGTGCCAGCAGCTTGTGGACAGGGACCGAAGCTTTCTTT. It codes for CASSLWTGTEAFF.

The chain combines TRBV19 with TRBJ1-4; TRBD1 matches at 7 bases. The trim removed 6 bases at V and 5 bases at J, leaving 6 bases unmatched. Germline CDR1 is LNHDA and CDR2 is SQIVND (reference sequence). CDR3 length: 14 residues. CDR3 region: CASSPDRLNEKLFF. Written as DNA, the CDR3 is TGTGCCAGTAGCCCGGACAGGTTAAATGAAAAACTGTTTTTT.

The chain uses TRBV6-5 and TRBJ1-1; possible D gene TRBD1, 6 bases. The CDR3 loop spans 15 amino acids. The ends were cut back, 2 bases at V and 1 base at J, with 11 bases in the middle. CDR1 is MNHEY, CDR2 SVGAGI, per germline. The CDR3 DNA reads TGTGCCAGCAGTTACGCGGGGGGCGCGAACACTGAAGCTTTCTTT. Its translation: CASSYAGGANTEAFF.

This chain connects TRBV6-1 to TRBJ2-6; D remains unclear. V was clipped by 3 bases and J by 1 base, with 10 bases between them. Germline CDR1 reads MNHNS; CDR2 reads SASEGT. The CDR3 sequence is 16 residues long. This chain's CDR3 is CASSDSLLSGANVLTF. CDR3 in DNA: TGTGCCAGCAGTGACAGTCTGCTGTCTGGGGCCAACGTCCTGACTTTC.

J is TRBJ1-1 and V is TRBV11-2; the D gene is possibly TRBD1 (6 bases). V was trimmed by 3 bases and J by 0 bases, leaving 8 bases between them. Germline CDR1 reads SGHAT; CDR2 reads FQNNGV. CDR3 length equals 14 residues. CDR3 nucleotide sequence: TGTGCCAGCAGCTTGGGGACACTGAACACTGAAGCTTTCTTT. This gives the protein CASSLGTLNTEAFF. Filled out from reference TRBV11-2 and TRBJ1-1, the complete variable domain reads EAGVAQSPRYKIIEKRQSVAFWCNPISGHATLYWYQQILGQGPKLLIQFQNNGVVDDSQLPKDRFSAERLKGVDSTLKIQPAKLEDSAVYLCASSLGTLNTEAFFGQGTRLTVV.

The table lists this clone with a count of one. V usage is TRBV12-3 or TRBV12-4 and J usage is TRBJ1-1; maybe TRBD1 (5 bases). The CDR3 has 11 amino acids. V lost 6 bases to trimming and J lost 7 bases, with 9 bases between them. The CDR3 region has the DNA TGTGCCAGCAGCACAGGACATGAAGCTTTCTTT. Amino acid sequence: CASSTGHEAFF.

V usage is TRBV6-5 and J usage is TRBJ2-3; D is perhaps TRBD1 (6 bases). The CDR3 is 15 residues long. Germline V gene data show CDR1 as MNHEY and CDR2 as SVGAGI. Trimming stripped 6 bases from V and 1 base from J, with 14 bases between. As DNA, the CDR3 is TGTGCCAGCAGAGGCTTGGGGGCGGGCACAGATACGCAGTATTTT. Protein sequence: CASRGLGAGTDTQYF.